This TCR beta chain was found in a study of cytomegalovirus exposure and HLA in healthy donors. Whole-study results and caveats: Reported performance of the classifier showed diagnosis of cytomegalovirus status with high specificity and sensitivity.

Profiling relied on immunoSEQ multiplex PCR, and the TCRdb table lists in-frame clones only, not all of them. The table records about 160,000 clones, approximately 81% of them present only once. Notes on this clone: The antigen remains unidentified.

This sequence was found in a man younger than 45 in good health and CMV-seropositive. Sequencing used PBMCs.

CDR3 residues: CAWAKGTSGISYNEQFF. In nucleotides, the CDR3 is TGTGCCTGGGCCAAGGGGACTAGCGGGATTTCCTACAATGAGCAGTTCTTC. The rearrangement links TRBV30 to TRBJ2-1; 13 bases map to TRBD2. In germline, CDR1 is GTSNPN, CDR2 SVGIG (reference sequence). The CDR3 contains 17 residues. V shed 5 bases, J shed 1 base, and the junction held 8 bases outside the gene matches.